Listed here are 5 T cell receptor beta chains from one sample, sequenced in a study of monozygotic twins with inflammatory bowel disease (dated by TCRdb to about 2019). Receptors were amplified or captured by 5' RACE. These reads were obtained on an Illumina HiSeq 2500. TCRdb reprocessed the reads and provides one entry for every CDR3 protein sequence; no DNA is given. The table of this sample itemizes 300,000 to 350,000 distinct CDR3 sequences. 2% to 2.5% of the sample comes from the top ten. The specimen sequenced was blood. The source is a human donor with ulcerative colitis or Crohn's disease, or a healthy co-twin of an affected twin (not recorded which).

The gene calls are TRBV20-1 and TRBJ2-7; there is no DNA to check the TCRdb D call of TRBD1. The CDR3 contains 14 residues. CDR1 DFQATT and CDR2 SNEGSKA come from the germline V gene (reference sequence). The CDR3 spells CSARAGTGFYEQYF.

This rearrangement joins TRBV6-6 to TRBJ1-2. CDR3 length: 14 residues. Germline loops: CDR1 MNHNY, CDR2 SVGAGI (reference sequence). The CDR3 sequence: CASSSPGTAGGYTF.

This chain connects TRBV20-1 to TRBJ1-1; TCRdb selects TRBD1, and the lack of DNA leaves this call unchecked. The germline V gene has CDR1 DFQATT and CDR2 SNEGSKA (reference sequence). The CDR3 spans 11 residues. This CDR3 is CSAPGGTEAFF.

The chain recombines TRBV29-1 with TRBJ2-3; TCRdb reports TRBD2, a call that lacks DNA to check it against. Germline-derived CDR1 and CDR2 are SQVTM and ANQGSEA. CDR3 length: 14 residues. The CDR3: CSVLSGGASDTQYF.

The chain carries TRBV27 and TRBJ2-7; TCRdb's D call of TRBD1 is untestable without DNA. This CDR3 spans 16 amino acids. The germline CDR1 and CDR2 sequences are MNHEY and SMNVEV (reference sequence). The CDR3 spells CASRPYGTGALYEQYF.